The clone carrying this TCR beta chain was detected ten times or more. Germline CDR1 and CDR2: DFQATT and SNEGSKA (reference sequence). The V segment lost 4 bases and the J segment 4 bases; nucleotides outside the gene matches: 3. This CDR3 has 13 amino acids. Time point denoted: newly diagnosed GD, antithyroid drugs for less than 3 months. TCR sequences were obtained from RNA taken from PBMCs. The authors built TCR beta libraries using iRepertoire HTBI primers and Arm-PCR of CDR3 regions. MiXCR, applied by TCRdb to the multiplex PCR reads, yields one record per CDR3 protein. The sample gives 240,000 or so distinct CDR3 sequences, around 21% of which show up once; around 14% is in the top ten. The sample belongs to a study of regulatory T cells in long-lasting Graves disease.

Sequenced here: peripheral blood mononuclear cells (PBMCs), sampled at new diagnosis, from a patient treated with antithyroid drugs. The clonotype was recovered from a female donor with Graves disease. The chain has TRBV20-1 and TRBJ1-4; TRBD1 aligns across 7 bases. The CDR3 protein is CSATGGDNEKLFF. In DNA, the CDR3 is TGCAGTGCTACAGGGGGGGATAATGAAAAACTGTTTTTT.